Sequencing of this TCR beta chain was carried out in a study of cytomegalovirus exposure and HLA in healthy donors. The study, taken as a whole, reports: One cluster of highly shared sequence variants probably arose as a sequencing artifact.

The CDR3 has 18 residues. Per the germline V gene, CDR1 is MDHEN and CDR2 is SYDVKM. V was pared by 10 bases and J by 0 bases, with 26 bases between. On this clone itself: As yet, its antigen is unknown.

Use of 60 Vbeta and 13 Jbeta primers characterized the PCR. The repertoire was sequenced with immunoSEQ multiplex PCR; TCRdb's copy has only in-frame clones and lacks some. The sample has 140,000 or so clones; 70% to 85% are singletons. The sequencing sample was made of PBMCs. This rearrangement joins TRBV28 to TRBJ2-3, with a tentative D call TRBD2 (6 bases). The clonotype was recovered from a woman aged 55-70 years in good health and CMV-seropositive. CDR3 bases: TGTGCCACCAAGAACAATCCCGGGCGGGGTTCTAGCACAGATACGCAGTATTTT. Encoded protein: CATKNNPGRGSSTDTQYF.